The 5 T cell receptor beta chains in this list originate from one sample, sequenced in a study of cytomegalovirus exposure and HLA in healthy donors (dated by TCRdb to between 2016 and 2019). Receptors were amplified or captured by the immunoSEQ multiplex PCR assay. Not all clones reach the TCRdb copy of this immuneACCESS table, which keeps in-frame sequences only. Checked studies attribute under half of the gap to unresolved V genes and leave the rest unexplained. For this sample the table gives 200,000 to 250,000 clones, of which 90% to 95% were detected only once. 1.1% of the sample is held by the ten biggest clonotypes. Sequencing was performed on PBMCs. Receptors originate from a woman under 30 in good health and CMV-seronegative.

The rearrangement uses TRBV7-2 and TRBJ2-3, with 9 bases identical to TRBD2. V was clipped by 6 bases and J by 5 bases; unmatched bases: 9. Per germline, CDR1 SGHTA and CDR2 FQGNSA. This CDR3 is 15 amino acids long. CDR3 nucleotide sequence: TGTGCCAGCAGAACAGCGCTAGCGGGACTAGATACGCAGTATTTT. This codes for CASRTALAGLDTQYF.

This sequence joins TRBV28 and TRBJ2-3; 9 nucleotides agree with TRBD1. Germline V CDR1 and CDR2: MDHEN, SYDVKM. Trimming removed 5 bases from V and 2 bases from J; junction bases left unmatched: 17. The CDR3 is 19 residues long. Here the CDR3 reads CASSKTGGLGSADTDTQYF. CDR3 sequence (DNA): TGTGCCAGCAGTAAGACAGGGGGGCTTGGTAGCGCCGACACAGATACGCAGTATTTT.

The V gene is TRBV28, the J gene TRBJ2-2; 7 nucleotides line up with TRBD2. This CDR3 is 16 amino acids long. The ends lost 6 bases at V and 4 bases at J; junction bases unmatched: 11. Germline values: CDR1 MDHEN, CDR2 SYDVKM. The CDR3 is CASSERGEARTGELFF. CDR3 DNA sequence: TGTGCCAGCAGCGAACGGGGGGAGGCCCGCACCGGGGAGCTGTTTTTT.

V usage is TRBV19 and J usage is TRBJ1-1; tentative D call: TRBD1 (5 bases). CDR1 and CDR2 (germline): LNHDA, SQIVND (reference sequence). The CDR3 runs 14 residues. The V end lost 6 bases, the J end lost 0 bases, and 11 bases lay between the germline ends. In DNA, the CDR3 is TGTGCCAGTAGGGAGGGGCCCATGAACACTGAAGCTTTCTTT. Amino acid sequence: CASREGPMNTEAFF.

The CDR3 protein is CASSLWGGHEQYF. In nucleotides, the CDR3 is TGTGCCAGCAGCTTATGGGGAGGGCACGAGCAGTACTTC. This chain connects TRBV5-6 to TRBJ2-7, with 7 bases lining up with TRBD2. Germline CDR1 SGHDT, CDR2 YYEEEE. This CDR3 region has 13 residues. Trimming cost V 2 bases and J 5 bases; bases outside gene matches: 4.